A single sample gave rise to the 15 T cell receptor beta chains below, sequenced in a study of T cells in Graves' hyperthyroidism and ophthalmopathy. The CDR3 regions of TCR beta were amplified from RNA transcripts. HTBI primers were employed in a first-round RT-PCR of the TCR CDR3. TCRdb reprocessed the multiplex PCR reads with MiXCR, giving one entry per CDR3 protein. The sample comprises about 350,000 distinct CDR3 sequences, roughly 18% of which are singletons, and 15% to 18% rests with the top ten. Material: blood. The receptors were gathered from a woman aged 40 to 50 with Graves' ophthalmopathy.

This clonotype was counted between two and nine times. The CDR3 bases are TGTGCCAGCACCGGTATTCTGGACATCTCCTACGAGCAGTACTTC. This codes for CASTGILDISYEQYF. The chain couples TRBV6-1 to TRBJ2-7; TRBD1 might be the D (5 bases). The CDR3 has 15 residues. The V gene lost 7 bases and the J gene lost 0 bases, with 16 bases spanning the gap. The germline V gene encodes CDR1 MNHNS and CDR2 SASEGT.

This chain uses TRBV12-3 or TRBV12-4 with TRBJ2-5; D is ambiguous. V lost 3 bases, J lost 5 bases, and 13 bases lay in between. The CDR3 loop spans 14 amino acids. The CDR3 protein is CASSFGYFGETQYF. CDR3 DNA: TGTGCCAGCAGTTTCGGCTACTTCGGGGAGACCCAGTACTTC.

The chain combines TRBV7-3 with TRBJ2-5; 9 nucleotides line up with TRBD2. With V trimmed by 4 bases and J by 2 bases, 5 bases remained unmatched. Germline CDR1 reads SGHTA; CDR2 reads FQGTGA. The CDR3 runs 15 residues. For the CDR3, the DNA is TGTGCCAGCAGCTCCATAGCGGGAGCGCAAGAGACCCAGTACTTC. Encoded protein: CASSSIAGAQETQYF.

This clonotype was seen at least ten times. The rearrangement links TRBV19 to TRBJ2-6; no firm D call. The CDR3 sequence is 16 residues long. The V end was cut by 1 base, the J end by 0 bases, with 7 bases between. CDR1 is LNHDA, CDR2 SQIVND, per germline (reference sequence). This chain's CDR3 is CASSIVLGSGANVLTF. In DNA, the CDR3 is TGTGCCAGTAGTATAGTTTTGGGCTCTGGGGCCAACGTCCTGACTTTC. The entire variable domain, with the rest obtained from reference TRBV19 and TRBJ2-6, is as follows: DGGITQSPKYLFRKEGQNVTLSCEQNLNHDAMYWYRQDPGQGLRLIYYSQIVNDFQKGDIAEGYSVSREKKESFPLTVTSAQKNPTAFYLCASSIVLGSGANVLTFGAGSRLTVL.

This clonotype was seen a handful of times. The gene calls are TRBV20-1 and TRBJ2-5, with 14 bases lining up with TRBD2. The CDR3 is 19 amino acids. CDR1 and CDR2 (germline): DFQATT, SNEGSKA (reference sequence). Losses at the gene ends were 0 bases for V and 5 bases for J; bases not matched to a gene: 14. The CDR3 region is CSAREEGRLAGGPVETQYF. The CDR3 DNA reads as TGCAGTGCTAGAGAAGAGGGAAGACTAGCGGGAGGGCCGGTGGAGACCCAGTACTTC.

J is TRBJ1-5 and V is TRBV30; D ambiguous. CDR3 length: 13 residues. Trimming shortened V by 0 bases and J by 6 bases, and 9 bases separated the two germline ends. Germline lookup yields CDR1 GTSNPN and CDR2 SVGIG (reference sequence). The CDR3 here is CAWSVKKVQPQHF. The CDR3 coding sequence is TGTGCCTGGAGTGTAAAAAAGGTTCAGCCCCAGCATTTT.

The sample holds many counts of this clonotype. The chain uses TRBV6-2 or TRBV6-3 and TRBJ2-7, with 8 bases aligning to TRBD2. Losses at the gene ends were 5 bases for V and 8 bases for J; bases not matched to a gene: 2. Germline-derived CDR1 and CDR2 are MNHEY and SVGEGT. This CDR3 comprises 11 residues. The CDR3 spells CASSNSGKQYF. The CDR3 DNA sequence: TGTGCCAGCAGTAATAGCGGGAAGCAGTACTTC.

This clonotype showed up many times. In DNA form, the CDR3 reads TGTGCCAGCAGTCTAGGGACTAAAGTAAGAGATGGCTACACCTTC. Translated, it gives CASSLGTKVRDGYTF. The V and J genes are TRBV12-3 or TRBV12-4 and TRBJ1-2; weak D call: TRBD1 (5 bases). Trimming stripped 5 bases from V and 6 bases from J, with 19 bases between. The CDR3 sequence is 15 residues long.

This clonotype was recorded at least ten times. The chain has TRBV20-1 and TRBJ2-2; TRBD1 is a possible D gene (6 bases). The CDR3 runs to 13 residues. V lost 1 base, J lost 6 bases, and 9 bases lay in between. Germline V CDR1 and CDR2: DFQATT, SNEGSKA (reference sequence). CDR3 protein: CSARVDSPGELFF. CDR3 DNA: TGCAGTGCTAGAGTGGACAGTCCCGGGGAGCTGTTTTTT.

The rearrangement uses TRBV5-1 and TRBJ1-2, with D hard to call. Trimming took 4 bases from V and 6 from J, leaving 13 bases between them. Per the germline V gene, CDR1 is SGHRS and CDR2 is YFSETQ. This CDR3 contains 13 residues. The DNA of the CDR3 is TGCGCCAGCAGCCCCGCCGGGTATGATGGCTACACCTTC. Translated: CASSPAGYDGYTF.

This clonotype was seen ten or more times. The chain carries TRBV6-1 and TRBJ2-7; D uncertain. Trimming left V 4 bases short and J 2 bases short, with 9 bases between. Germline loops: CDR1 MNHNS, CDR2 SASEGT. The CDR3 runs 13 residues. CDR3: CASSAATAYEQYF. The CDR3 DNA sequence: TGTGCCAGCAGTGCCGCCACGGCCTACGAGCAGTACTTC.

This clonotype was seen a single time. This sequence joins TRBV20-1 and TRBJ1-3; the D is unclear. This CDR3 has 14 amino acids. Germline-derived CDR1 and CDR2 are DFQATT and SNEGSKA (reference sequence). V lost 2 bases and J lost 1, with 9 bases in between. DNA for the CDR3: TGCAGTGCTAGACATACAGTATCTGGAAACACCATATATTTT. It yields the protein CSARHTVSGNTIYF.

This clonotype was seen repeatedly, ten times or more. The chain employs TRBV27 and TRBJ1-1, with 9 bases matching TRBD1. Unmatched junction bases numbered 9, after V lost 6 bases and J lost 7 bases. Germline V gives CDR1 MNHEY, CDR2 SMNVEV (reference sequence). The CDR3 is 14 amino acids. Here the CDR3 DNA reads TGTGCCAGCAGGAAACAGGGGGCGGGCTTTGAAGCTTTCTTT. This translates into CASRKQGAGFEAFF.

In its sample, this clonotype was seen many times. This chain links TRBV5-1 with TRBJ2-2; D is unresolved. Germline assignment: CDR1 SGHRS and CDR2 YFSETQ. The CDR3 totals 13 residues. V lost 4 bases to trimming and J lost 3 bases, with 7 bases between them. The CDR3 bases are TGCGCCAGCAGCCAATCACACACCGGGGAGCTGTTTTTT. Its protein product is CASSQSHTGELFF.

On this clonotype itself: A much bigger clone sits one base away, suggesting this may be a read error. This rearrangement joins TRBV19 to TRBJ2-7; possibly TRBD2 for D (5 bases). Looked up from germline, CDR1 is LNHDA and CDR2 is SQIVND (reference sequence). The CDR3 is made up of 14 amino acids. The V and J ends lost 6 bases and 4 bases respectively, with 16 bases between them. The CDR3 reads CASSAGIGNYEQYF. The CDR3 DNA reads as TGTGCCAGTAGCGCCGGGATAGGAAATTACGAGCAGTACTTC.